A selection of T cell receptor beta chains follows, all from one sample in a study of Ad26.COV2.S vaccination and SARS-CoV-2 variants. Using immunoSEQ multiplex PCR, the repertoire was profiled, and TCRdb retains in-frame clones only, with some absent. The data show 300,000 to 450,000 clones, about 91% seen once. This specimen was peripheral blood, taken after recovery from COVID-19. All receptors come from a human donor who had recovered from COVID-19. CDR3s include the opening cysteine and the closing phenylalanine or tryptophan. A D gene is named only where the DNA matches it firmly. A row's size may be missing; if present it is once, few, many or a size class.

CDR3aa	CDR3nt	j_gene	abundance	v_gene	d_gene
CASSQESSGGAHTQYF	TGCGCCAGCAGCCAAGAGTCTAGCGGGGGGGCTCATACGCAGTATTTT	TRBJ2-3	-	TRBV4-1	TRBD2
CASTKGGSTDTQYF	TGTGCCAGCACAAAGGGGGGGAGCACAGATACGCAGTATTTT	TRBJ2-3	-	TRBV9	-
CASSTLVTNTEAFF	TGCGCCAGCAGTACTCTCGTGACGAACACTGAAGCTTTCTTT	TRBJ1-1	-	TRBV10-2	-
CASSHSGRQPQHF	TGTGCCAGCAGCCACTCTGGTAGACAGCCCCAGCATTTT	TRBJ1-5	-	TRBV5-5	-
CASSLVGTRDHNEQFF	TGCGCCAGCAGCTTGGTTGGGACTAGGGACCACAATGAGCAGTTCTTC	TRBJ2-1	-	TRBV5-1	TRBD2
CASRDQGIRSYEQYF	TGTGCCAGTAGGGACCAGGGGATAAGGTCCTACGAGCAGTACTTC	TRBJ2-7	-	TRBV19	-
CATSSVGRDDTEAFF	TGTGCCACCAGCAGCGTAGGGAGGGATGACACTGAAGCTTTCTTT	TRBJ1-1	-	TRBV15	-
CASSISAGTNYGYTF	TGTGCCAGTAGTATATCTGCCGGGACTAACTATGGCTACACCTTC	TRBJ1-2	once	TRBV19	-
CASTQGGQGAIDEQFF	TGCGCCAGCACCCAGGGGGGGCAGGGGGCGATAGATGAGCAGTTCTTC	TRBJ2-1	-	TRBV10-1	-
CASRNSGASTDTQYF	TGCGCCAGCAGAAATAGCGGGGCTTCCACAGATACGCAGTATTTT	TRBJ2-3	-	TRBV10-1	TRBD2
CASSSPTGALGRGYGYTF	TGTGCCAGCAGCTCCCCGACTGGTGCACTCGGCAGGGGCTATGGCTACACCTTC	TRBJ1-2	once	TRBV9	-
CASSLNPSREQYF	TGTGCCAGCAGTCTCAACCCGTCCCGCGAGCAGTACTTC	TRBJ2-7	-	TRBV27	-
CATSRGAVLSLNQPQHF	TGTGCCACCAGCAGAGGCGCGGTCCTATCCCTCAATCAGCCCCAGCATTTT	TRBJ1-5	-	TRBV15	-
CASSLGTYSTNEKLFF	TGTGCCAGCAGCTTGGGGACCTACTCAACTAATGAAAAACTGTTTTTT	TRBJ1-4	-	TRBV5-6	-
CASSVGLRGQGYLQETQYF	TGTGCCAGCAGCGTAGGCCTGAGGGGACAGGGATACCTCCAAGAGACCCAGTACTTC	TRBJ2-5	-	TRBV9	TRBD1
CASSRYGTDYEQYF	TGTGCCAGCAGTCGTTACGGGACAGACTACGAGCAGTACTTC	TRBJ2-7	few	TRBV2	TRBD1
CATSRDLGTGSYEQYF	TGTGCCACCAGCAGAGATTTGGGGACAGGCTCCTACGAGCAGTACTTC	TRBJ2-7	few	TRBV15	TRBD1
CASRTTGRLTDTQYF	TGTGCCAGCAGGACCACAGGGCGGTTGACAGATACGCAGTATTTT	TRBJ2-3	-	TRBV5-4	-
CASSGTGPNTEAFF	TGTGCCAGTAGTGGGACAGGACCGAACACTGAAGCTTTCTTT	TRBJ1-1	-	TRBV19	TRBD1
CASSPGVGIAYEQYF	TGTGCCAGCAGTCCCGGGGTAGGGATTGCCTACGAGCAGTACTTC	TRBJ2-7	-	TRBV6-5	-